The clone carrying this TCR beta chain has a count of ten or more. These data originate in a study of neurological immune-mediated disorders. Stated time point: longitudinal time-point 2. Volunteers at a blood bank in Maryland, USA, were the healthy controls. The unsorted libraries originated from 2 million PBMCs kept at -80 C. Synthesis of cDNA was performed by 5'RACE using 10-nucleotide random UMIs. MiXCR was run by TCRdb on the 5' RACE reads, yielding one entry per CDR3 protein. Of roughly 60,000 distinct CDR3 sequences listed, about 8.9% are singletons. Per the germline V gene, CDR1 is SQVTM and CDR2 is ANQGSEA. Deletions cut 7 bases from V and 7 bases from J, with 14 bases between. The CDR3 has 11 residues.

The source is a young man in good health. The specimen was PBMCs. This chain uses TRBV29-1 with TRBJ2-7; D might be TRBD2 (6 bases). CDR3 nucleotide sequence: TGCAGCGCCGGCGGGGTCGGGGAGCAGTACTTC. Amino acids: CSAGGVGEQYF.